These 26 T cell receptor beta chains share one sample of origin, sequenced in a study of blood T cell repertoires in COVID-19. Sequencing was performed with immunoSEQ multiplex PCR; in TCRdb, only in-frame clones are kept and a portion is missing. The sample consists of some 140,000 clones, more than 65% of them appearing once. Material for sequencing was peripheral blood. The origin of the receptors is a man older than 75 with acute or convalescent COVID-19.

The rearrangement links TRBV5-1 to TRBJ2-3, with 7 bases that match TRBD2. Germline CDR1 reads SGHRS; CDR2 reads YFSETQ. After removal of 2 bases from V and 4 bases from J, the junction contained 4 bases not matched to a gene. The CDR3 consists of 14 residues. Written as DNA, the CDR3 is TGCGCCAGCAGCTTCAGCGGGGCGGCAGATACGCAGTATTTT. It codes for CASSFSGAADTQYF.

The V gene is TRBV7-9, the J gene TRBJ2-3; TRBD2 is a possible D gene (7 bases). Trimming took off 7 bases at V and 4 bases at J, with 18 bases between the two ends. The CDR3 runs 15 residues. Germline V CDR1 and CDR2: SEHNR, FQNEAQ (reference sequence). CDR3 amino acids: CASIPSGGAPDTQYF. DNA of the CDR3: TGTGCCAGCATCCCGAGTGGGGGGGCGCCAGATACGCAGTATTTT.

The V and J genes are TRBV7-3 and TRBJ2-5; TRBD2 matches 8 bases. The CDR3 sequence is 15 residues long. V lost 3 bases, J lost 5 bases, and 8 bases stayed unmatched. The germline CDR1 and CDR2 sequences are SGHTA and FQGTGA. CDR3 residues: CASSFGSGEGETQYF. CDR3 coding DNA: TGTGCCAGCAGCTTCGGTAGCGGGGAGGGGGAGACCCAGTACTTC. Supplemented by reference TRBV7-3 and TRBJ2-5, the full variable domain reads GAGVSQTPSNKVTEKGKYVELRCDPISGHTALYWYRQSLGQGPEFLIYFQGTGAADDSGLPNDRFFAVRPEGSVSTLKIQRTERGDSAVYLCASSFGSGEGETQYFGPGTRLLVL.

The chain carries TRBV28 and TRBJ2-5; TRBD2 aligns across 7 bases. Per germline, CDR1 MDHEN and CDR2 SYDVKM. J was trimmed by 2 bases and V by 2 bases; bases with no gene match: 14. CDR3 length: 18 residues. As DNA, the CDR3 is TGTGCCAGCAGTTTAACGAACGGGAGGTCGGGCCTACAAGAGACCCAGTACTTC. This translates into CASSLTNGRSGLQETQYF.

This clone was observed a handful of times. This sequence joins TRBV27 and TRBJ2-1, with 8 bases identical to TRBD2. With 7 bases clipped from V and 0 bases from J, the junction kept 8 bases outside the gene matches. Germline lookup yields CDR1 MNHEY and CDR2 SMNVEV (reference sequence). The CDR3 runs to 16 residues. The CDR3 coding sequence is TGTGCCAGCACCTCACGGGCGGGGGGCTCCTACAATGAGCAGTTCTTC. This sequence encodes CASTSRAGGSYNEQFF.

The sample holds a few counts of this clone. This chain links TRBV19 with TRBJ1-1; 8 nucleotides agree with TRBD1. Germline trimming cut 10 bases from V and 4 bases from J; bases unmatched to any gene: 14. In germline, CDR1 is LNHDA, CDR2 SQIVND (reference sequence). The CDR3 covers 15 residues. Here the CDR3 reads CATMDDRGKGTEAFF. CDR3 nucleotides: TGTGCCACCATGGATGACAGGGGAAAAGGCACTGAAGCTTTCTTT. Supplemented by reference TRBV19 and TRBJ1-1, the full variable domain reads DGGITQSPKYLFRKEGQNVTLSCEQNLNHDAMYWYRQDPGQGLRLIYYSQIVNDFQKGDIAEGYSVSREKKESFPLTVTSAQKNPTAFYLCATMDDRGKGTEAFFGQGTRLTVV.

The genes are TRBV6-8 and TRBJ2-7; D gene ambiguous. V was shortened by 6 bases and J by 5 bases, with 23 bases between the two germline ends. The CDR3 contains 16 residues. The V gene's germline CDR1 is MNHGY and CDR2 SAAAGT. The CDR3 is CASRHNPLLTDDEQYF. The CDR3 coding sequence is TGTGCCAGCAGGCACAATCCTCTTTTAACAGACGACGAGCAGTACTTC.

The chain joins TRBV19 to TRBJ1-2; a possible D gene is TRBD1 (5 bases). The germline V and J ends were trimmed by 6 bases and 3 bases, with 11 bases remaining between them. The CDR3 contains 13 residues. Germline loops: CDR1 LNHDA, CDR2 SQIVND (reference sequence). The CDR3: CASRKRDYYGYTF. Written as DNA, the CDR3 is TGTGCCAGTAGGAAACGGGACTACTATGGCTACACCTTC.

This clone was found a few times. V usage is TRBV19 and J usage is TRBJ1-5; D gene ambiguous. This CDR3 comprises 17 residues. Trimming pared 5 bases from V and 2 bases from J, leaving 19 bases between. Germline V lookup: CDR1 LNHDA, CDR2 SQIVND (reference sequence). The DNA for the CDR3 is TGTGCCAGTAGTCTCCACCGGCGAAACGGGGGCAATCAGCCCCAGCATTTT. This gives the protein CASSLHRRNGGNQPQHF.

This clone was counted only a few times. The same CDR3 also results from other DNA sequences found in this sample. V and J are TRBV7-2 and TRBJ1-6, with D tentatively TRBD1 (5 bases). The CDR3 has 15 amino acids. The V and J ends lost 5 bases and 4 bases respectively, with 12 bases between them. The germline V gene encodes CDR1 SGHTA and CDR2 FQGNSA. The CDR3 coding sequence is TGTGCCAGCAGCCTCGGGACTGGGTATAATTCACCCCTCCACTTT. Translated: CASSLGTGYNSPLHF.

CDR3 loop: CASSLFQGAYEQYF. The CDR3 nucleotides are TGTGCCAGCAGTTTGTTTCAGGGGGCCTACGAGCAGTACTTC. The chain joins TRBV28 to TRBJ2-7, with 7 bases lining up with TRBD1. V was clipped by 3 bases and J by 2 bases; unmatched bases: 4. From germline, CDR1 is MDHEN and CDR2 SYDVKM. The CDR3 sequence is 14 residues long. The full variable domain, in which reference TRBV28 and TRBJ2-7 provide the parts outside the CDR3, is DVKVTQSSRYLVKRTGEKVFLECVQDMDHENMFWYRQDPGLGLRLIYFSYDVKMKEKGDIPEGYSVSREKKERFSLILESASTNQTSMYLCASSLFQGAYEQYFGPGTRLTVT.

The genes are TRBV6-5 and TRBJ1-5, with TRBD1 as a possible D gene (5 bases). From germline, CDR1 is MNHEY and CDR2 SVGAGI. There are 15 residues in the CDR3. Trimming took off 6 bases at V and 6 bases at J, with 18 bases between the two ends. The chain's CDR3 is CASRKDMIGGQPQHF. The CDR3 bases are TGTGCCAGCAGAAAGGACATGATCGGGGGTCAGCCCCAGCATTTT.

The chain has TRBV7-8 and TRBJ1-2; D ambiguous. This CDR3 spans 12 amino acids. The V end lost 3 bases, the J end lost 1 base, and 3 bases lay between the germline ends. From germline, CDR1 is SGHVS and CDR2 FQNEAQ. The CDR3 sequence is CASSFSNYGYTF. CDR3 DNA sequence: TGTGCCAGCAGCTTCAGTAACTATGGCTACACCTTC.

The V and J genes are TRBV11-1 and TRBJ1-2, with TRBD1 matching 10 bases. The germline V gene has CDR1 SGHAT and CDR2 FQDESV (reference sequence). CDR3 length: 16 residues. The J segment lost 0 bases and the V segment lost 5 bases, leaving 6 bases of the junction unmatched. The CDR3 bases are TGTGCCAGCAGCCCGGGACAGGGGATTGCTAACTATGGCTACACCTTC. Translated, it gives CASSPGQGIANYGYTF.

V gene TRBV15 combines with J gene TRBJ1-2; no clear D. V lost 1 base and J lost 6, with 9 bases in between. CDR1 LNHNV and CDR2 YYDKDF come from the germline V gene (reference sequence). The CDR3 is 13 residues long. The CDR3: CATSRGSLNGYTF. The CDR3 DNA reads TGTGCCACCAGCAGAGGTAGTCTGAATGGCTACACCTTC.

The CDR3 sequence is CASSLWSGNTEAFF. The CDR3, as DNA: TGTGCCAGCAGCTTGTGGTCAGGGAACACTGAAGCTTTCTTT. The rearrangement links TRBV5-4 to TRBJ1-1; no definite D call. The CDR3 extends over 14 amino acids. The germline V gene has CDR1 SGHNT and CDR2 YYREEE (reference sequence). V lost 1 base and J lost 1, with 8 bases in between.

The chain combines TRBV9 with TRBJ2-6, with D hard to call. V lost 2 bases and J lost 0, with 12 bases in between. The CDR3 spans 17 residues. Looked up from germline, CDR1 is SGDLS and CDR2 is YYNGEE. For the CDR3, the DNA is TGTGCCAGCAGCGTCGGTTCAGGCAGCTCTGGGGCCAACGTCCTGACTTTC. Translation: CASSVGSGSSGANVLTF.

This clone was observed a single time. V and J are TRBV7-9 and TRBJ2-7; D not certain. This CDR3 is 14 amino acids long. V lost 0 bases, J lost 1 base, and 7 bases lay in between. Germline V gives CDR1 SEHNR, CDR2 FQNEAQ (reference sequence). CDR3 sequence: CASSLAAVSYEQYF. The DNA of the CDR3 is TGTGCCAGCAGCTTAGCTGCAGTATCCTACGAGCAGTACTTC.

The chain recombines TRBV18 with TRBJ1-4; D unclear. CDR1 KGHSH and CDR2 LQKENI come from the germline V gene. V lost 3 bases to trimming and J lost 6 bases, with 8 bases between them. This CDR3 has 13 residues. CDR3 DNA: TGTGCCAGCTCACCGAATTTAGATGAAAAACTGTTTTTT. It yields the protein CASSPNLDEKLFF.

V gene TRBV5-4 combines with J gene TRBJ1-1; D call uncertain. This CDR3 is 14 amino acids long. Germline loops: CDR1 SGHNT, CDR2 YYREEE (reference sequence). The germline V and J ends were trimmed by 0 bases and 1 base, with 7 bases remaining between them. The CDR3 region has the DNA TGTGCCAGCAGCTTGGGGTGGGCGAACACTGAAGCTTTCTTT. It codes for CASSLGWANTEAFF.

This chain uses TRBV5-1 with TRBJ2-1, with 15 nucleotides matching TRBD2. V was pared by 4 bases and J by 0 bases, with 8 bases of the junction left unmatched. The CDR3 totals 19 residues. Germline V lookup: CDR1 SGHRS, CDR2 YFSETQ. This CDR3 reads CASSPLGLAGGSSYNEQFF. CDR3 nucleotide sequence: TGCGCCAGCAGCCCTCTTGGACTAGCGGGGGGGAGCTCCTACAATGAGCAGTTCTTC.

The chain employs TRBV18 and TRBJ2-7; TRBD1 agrees at 7 bases. With 4 bases clipped from V and 1 base from J, the junction kept 1 base outside the gene matches. From germline, CDR1 is KGHSH and CDR2 LQKENI. The CDR3 consists of 13 residues. CDR3 residues: CASSRGQSYEQYF. CDR3 nucleotide sequence: TGTGCCAGCTCACGGGGACAGTCCTACGAGCAGTACTTC.

The chain recombines TRBV12-5 with TRBJ2-7; tentative D call: TRBD2 (5 bases). This CDR3 is built from 11 residues. Germline CDR1 reads LGHNT; CDR2 reads FRNRAP. The CDR3 reads CPRGCSYEQYF. In DNA form, the CDR3 reads TGTCCCCGCGGGTGCTCCTACGAGCAGTACTTC.

The rearrangement joins TRBV2 to TRBJ1-2; 7 nucleotides align to TRBD1. The CDR3 consists of 12 residues. Germline CDR1 and CDR2: SNHLY and FYNNEI. J gave up 5 bases and V 4 bases, and 1 base lay outside the gene matches. The CDR3 reads CASSGGQYGYTF. As DNA, the CDR3 is TGTGCCAGCAGTGGGGGACAGTATGGCTACACCTTC.

The sample holds one count of this clone. The rearrangement links TRBV27 to TRBJ2-7; TRBD1 matches 8 bases. J gave up 8 bases and V 0 bases, and 9 bases lay outside the gene matches. This CDR3 is built from 15 residues. Germline V CDR1 and CDR2: MNHEY, SMNVEV (reference sequence). The CDR3 reads CASSLSWQGAVKQYF. DNA for the CDR3: TGTGCCAGCAGTTTATCGTGGCAGGGGGCCGTGAAGCAGTACTTC.

This clone was recorded once. The V and J genes are TRBV4-3 and TRBJ1-1; D unclear. The V gene's germline CDR1 is LGHNA and CDR2 YSLEER. This CDR3 contains 13 residues. Trimming took 0 bases from V and 10 from J, leaving 12 bases between them. The CDR3 is CASSQEFGSGAFF. CDR3 nucleotide sequence: TGCGCCAGCAGCCAAGAATTTGGGAGTGGAGCTTTCTTT.